This T cell receptor beta chain emerged from a study of blood T cell repertoires in COVID-19. The length of the CDR3 is 14 residues. V was cut by 2 bases and J by 6 bases, with 14 bases left in between. Germline assignment: CDR1 SGHVS and CDR2 FNYEAQ. Assay used: immunoSEQ multiplex PCR; TCRdb lists only in-frame clones, some missing. The sample holds around 50,000 clones, less than 95% seen once. The chain couples TRBV7-6 to TRBJ2-7, with D possibly TRBD2 on 7 matching bases. Sequencing was performed on peripheral blood. The TCR sequence derives from a man between 65 and 79 years old with acute or convalescent COVID-19. In nucleotides, the CDR3 is TGTGCCAGCAGCTTACTTGCGGGGGCTGGCGAGCAGTACTTC. As protein: CASSLLAGAGEQYF.